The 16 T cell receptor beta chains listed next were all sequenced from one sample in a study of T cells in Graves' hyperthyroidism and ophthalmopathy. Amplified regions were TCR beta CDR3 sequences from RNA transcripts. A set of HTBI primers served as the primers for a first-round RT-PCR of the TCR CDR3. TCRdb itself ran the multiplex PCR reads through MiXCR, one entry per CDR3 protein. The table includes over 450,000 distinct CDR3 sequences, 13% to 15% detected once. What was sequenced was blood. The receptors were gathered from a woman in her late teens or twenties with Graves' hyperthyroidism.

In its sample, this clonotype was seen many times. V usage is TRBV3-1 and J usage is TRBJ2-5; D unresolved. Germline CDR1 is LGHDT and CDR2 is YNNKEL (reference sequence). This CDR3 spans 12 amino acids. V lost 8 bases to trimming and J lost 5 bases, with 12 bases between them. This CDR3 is CASGREGETQYF. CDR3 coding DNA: TGTGCCAGCGGGCGTGAAGGGGAGACCCAGTACTTC.

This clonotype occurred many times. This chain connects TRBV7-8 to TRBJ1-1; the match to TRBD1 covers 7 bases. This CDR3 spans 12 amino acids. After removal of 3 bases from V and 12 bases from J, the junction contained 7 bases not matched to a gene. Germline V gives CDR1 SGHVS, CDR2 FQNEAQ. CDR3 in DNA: TGTGCCAGCAGCTTCAGGGGGTATATCTCTTTCTTT. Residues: CASSFRGYISFF.

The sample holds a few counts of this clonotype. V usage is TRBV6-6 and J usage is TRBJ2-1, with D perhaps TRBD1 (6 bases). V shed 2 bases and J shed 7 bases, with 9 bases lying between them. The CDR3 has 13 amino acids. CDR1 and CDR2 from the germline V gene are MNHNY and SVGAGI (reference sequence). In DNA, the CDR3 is TGTGCCAGCAGTTACACTAGGGGGAATGAGCAGTTCTTC. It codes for CASSYTRGNEQFF.

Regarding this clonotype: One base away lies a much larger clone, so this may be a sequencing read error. The CDR3 DNA is TGTGCCAGTAGCTCCGGTAGCCATGAGGATACGCAGTATTTT. Protein: CASSSGSHEDTQYF. J is TRBJ2-3 and V is TRBV19; D is unclear. From germline, CDR1 is LNHDA and CDR2 SQIVND (reference sequence). The CDR3 covers 14 residues. V was pared by 6 bases and J by 6 bases, with 16 bases between. The full variable domain, its missing parts supplied by reference TRBV19 and TRBJ2-3, is DGGITQSPKYLFRKEGQNVTLSCEQNLNHDAMYWYRQDPGQGLRLIYYSQIVNDFQKGDIAEGYSVSREKKESFPLTVTSAQKNPTAFYLCASSSGSHEDTQYFGPGTRLTVL.

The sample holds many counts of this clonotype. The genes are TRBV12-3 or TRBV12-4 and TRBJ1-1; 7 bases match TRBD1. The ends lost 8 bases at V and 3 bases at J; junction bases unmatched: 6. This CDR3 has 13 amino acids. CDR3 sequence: CASCPQGDTEAFF. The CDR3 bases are TGTGCCAGCTGCCCCCAGGGGGACACTGAAGCTTTCTTT.

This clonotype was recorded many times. The CDR3 region has the DNA TGTGCCAGCAGCCGCCGCTCTGGAAACACCATATATTTT. This encodes CASSRRSGNTIYF. The chain uses TRBV13 and TRBJ1-3; D remains unclear. Per germline, CDR1 PRHDT and CDR2 FYEKMQ (reference sequence). The CDR3 consists of 13 residues. Trimming removed 5 bases from V and 0 bases from J, with 5 bases in between. Using reference TRBV13 and TRBJ1-3 for the parts outside the CDR3, the full variable domain is AAGVIQSPRHLIKEKRETATLKCYPIPRHDTVYWYQQGPGQDPQFLISFYEKMQSDKGSIPDRFSAQQFSDYHSELNMSSLELGDSALYFCASSRRSGNTIYFGEGSWLTVV.

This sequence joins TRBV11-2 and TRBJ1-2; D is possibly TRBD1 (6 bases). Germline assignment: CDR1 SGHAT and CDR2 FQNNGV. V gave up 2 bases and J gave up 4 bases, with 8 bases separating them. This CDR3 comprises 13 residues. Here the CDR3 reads CASSLRQVYGYTF. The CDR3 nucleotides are TGTGCCAGCAGCTTAAGACAGGTCTATGGCTACACCTTC.

CDR3: CASSSAEPNEQFF. CDR3 nucleotide sequence: TGTGCCAGCAGCTCGGCAGAACCTAATGAGCAGTTCTTC. The chain joins TRBV7-6 to TRBJ2-1; no clear D. V lost 4 bases to trimming and J lost 7 bases, with 11 bases between them. The CDR3 covers 13 residues. Germline V gene sequence: CDR1 SGHVS, CDR2 FNYEAQ. Drawing the rest from reference TRBV7-6 and TRBJ2-1, the complete variable domain is GAGVSQSPRYKVTKRGQDVALRCDPISGHVSLYWYRQALGQGPEFLTYFNYEAQQDKSGLPNDRFSAERPEGSISTLTIQRTEQRDSAMYRCASSSAEPNEQFFGPGTRLTVL.

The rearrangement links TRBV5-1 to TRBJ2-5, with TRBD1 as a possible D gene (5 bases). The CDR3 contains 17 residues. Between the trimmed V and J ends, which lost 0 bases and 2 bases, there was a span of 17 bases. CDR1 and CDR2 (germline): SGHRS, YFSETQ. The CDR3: CASSLGFLDSAQETQYF. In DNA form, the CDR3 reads TGCGCCAGCAGCTTGGGATTCCTCGACAGCGCTCAAGAGACCCAGTACTTC.

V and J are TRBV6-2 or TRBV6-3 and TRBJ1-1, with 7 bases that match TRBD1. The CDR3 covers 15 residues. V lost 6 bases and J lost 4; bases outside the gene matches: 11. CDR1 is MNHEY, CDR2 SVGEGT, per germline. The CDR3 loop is CASSRWEGARTEAFF. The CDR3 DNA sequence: TGTGCCAGCAGCCGTTGGGAGGGGGCGCGCACTGAAGCTTTCTTT.

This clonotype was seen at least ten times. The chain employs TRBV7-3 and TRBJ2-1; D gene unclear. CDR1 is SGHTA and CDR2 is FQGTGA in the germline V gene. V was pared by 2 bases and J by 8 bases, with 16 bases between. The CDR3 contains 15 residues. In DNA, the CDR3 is TGTGCCAGCAGCTTATCGCCAGCTCCAGGTTATGAGCAGTTCTTC. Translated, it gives CASSLSPAPGYEQFF.

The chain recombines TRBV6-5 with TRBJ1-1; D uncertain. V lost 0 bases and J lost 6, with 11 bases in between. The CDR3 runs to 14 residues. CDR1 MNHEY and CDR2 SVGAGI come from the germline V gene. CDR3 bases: TGTGCCAGCAGTTACTCTGGACTTAAAGCTGAAGCTTTCTTT. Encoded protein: CASSYSGLKAEAFF.

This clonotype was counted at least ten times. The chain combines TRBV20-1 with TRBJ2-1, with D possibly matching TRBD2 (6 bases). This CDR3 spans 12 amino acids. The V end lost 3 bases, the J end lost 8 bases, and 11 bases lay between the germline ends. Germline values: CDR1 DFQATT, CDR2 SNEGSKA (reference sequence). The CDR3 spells CSASGSLDEQFF. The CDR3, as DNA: TGCAGTGCTAGCGGGAGTCTGGATGAGCAGTTCTTC.

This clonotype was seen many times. The CDR3 DNA sequence: TGTGCCAGCAGCTTAGCGCTAGGCGAGCAGTACTTC. Its translation: CASSLALGEQYF. The chain couples TRBV11-1 to TRBJ2-7; D call uncertain. The CDR3 consists of 12 residues. Between the trimmed V and J ends, which lost 0 bases and 6 bases, there was a span of 6 bases. In germline, CDR1 is SGHAT, CDR2 FQDESV (reference sequence).

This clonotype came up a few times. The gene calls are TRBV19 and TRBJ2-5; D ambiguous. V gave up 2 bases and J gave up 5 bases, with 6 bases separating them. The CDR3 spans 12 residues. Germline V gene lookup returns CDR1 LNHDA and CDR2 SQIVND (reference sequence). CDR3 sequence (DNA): TGTGCCAGTAGTATATGGGGTGAGACCCAGTACTTC. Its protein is CASSIWGETQYF. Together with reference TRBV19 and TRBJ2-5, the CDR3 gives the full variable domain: DGGITQSPKYLFRKEGQNVTLSCEQNLNHDAMYWYRQDPGQGLRLIYYSQIVNDFQKGDIAEGYSVSREKKESFPLTVTSAQKNPTAFYLCASSIWGETQYFGPGTRLLVL.

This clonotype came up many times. The CDR3: CATSGRSRETQYF. The CDR3 bases are TGTGCCACCAGCGGGAGGAGTCGAGAGACCCAGTACTTC. This rearrangement joins TRBV15 to TRBJ2-5, with a tentative D call TRBD2 (6 bases). Germline V gives CDR1 LNHNV, CDR2 YYDKDF (reference sequence). There are 13 residues in the CDR3. V was trimmed by 5 bases and J by 4 bases, leaving 11 bases between them. The variable domain in full, with the rest retrieved from reference TRBV15 and TRBJ2-5, is DAMVIQNPRYQVTQFGKPVTLSCSQTLNHNVMYWYQQKSSQAPKLLFHYYDKDFNNEADTPDNFQSRRPNTSFCFLDIRSPGLGDTAMYLCATSGRSRETQYFGPGTRLLVL.